This passage covers 25 T cell receptor beta chains from one sample sequenced in a study of blood T cell repertoires in COVID-19. Repertoires were generated with immunoSEQ multiplex PCR, while TCRdb's copy carries only in-frame clones and drops some. Of about 130,000 clones listed, 83% were seen once; the top ten hold approximately 20%. The sequenced sample was PBMCs or T cells enriched from blood (not recorded which). The receptors were sampled from a man in his thirties or forties who had recovered from COVID-19.

The chain carries TRBV18 and TRBJ2-5, with TRBD2 matching over 7 bases. The CDR3 totals 13 residues. Germline CDR1 reads KGHSH; CDR2 reads LQKENI. After removal of 5 bases from V and 4 bases from J, the junction contained 4 bases not matched to a gene. Here the CDR3 reads CASSGTGGETQYF. The CDR3 nucleotides read TGTGCCAGCTCAGGCACGGGAGGAGAGACCCAGTACTTC.

This clone was seen ten or more times. The chain couples TRBV5-1 to TRBJ2-1, with 9 positions matching TRBD1. Germline trimming cut 3 bases from V and 5 bases from J; bases unmatched to any gene: 9. This CDR3 region has 16 residues. The germline V gene has CDR1 SGHRS and CDR2 YFSETQ. The chain's CDR3 is CASSWIPGQGHNEQFF. The CDR3 bases are TGCGCCAGCAGCTGGATCCCGGGACAGGGCCACAATGAGCAGTTCTTC.

The CDR3: CATGGQGVEKLFF. The CDR3 region has the DNA TGTGCCACCGGGGGACAGGGGGTAGAAAAACTGTTTTTT. The chain recombines TRBV10-3 with TRBJ1-4; TRBD1 matches 11 bases. This CDR3 has 13 residues. Looked up from germline, CDR1 is ENHRY and CDR2 is SYGVKD. V dropped 10 bases and J dropped 8; count of bases not matched to a gene: 6.

This clone came up once. The chain has TRBV5-5 and TRBJ1-2; maybe TRBD1 (6 bases). The CDR3 length is 16 residues. Germline V CDR1 and CDR2: SGHKS, YYEKEE (reference sequence). V lost 4 bases to trimming and J lost 4 bases, with 20 bases between them. Written as DNA, the CDR3 is TGTGCCAGCAGCCTCTTCCGGGACACTGGGAGCTATGGCTACACCTTC. It is translated as CASSLFRDTGSYGYTF.

This chain links TRBV6-5 with TRBJ1-5, with TRBD1 as a possible D gene (5 bases). Germline values: CDR1 MNHEY, CDR2 SVGAGI. The length of the CDR3 is 13 residues. Trimming took off 10 bases at V and 2 bases at J, with 12 bases between the two ends. CDR3 loop: CAIAREGNQPQHF. CDR3 coding DNA: TGTGCCATAGCCAGGGAAGGCAATCAGCCCCAGCATTTT.

The CDR3 here is CASSPPTGDENQPQHF. As DNA, the CDR3 is TGTGCCAGTAGTCCTCCTACAGGGGACGAAAATCAGCCCCAGCATTTT. This chain links TRBV19 with TRBJ1-5; 7 bases are a match to TRBD1. CDR1 LNHDA and CDR2 SQIVND come from the germline V gene (reference sequence). V lost 5 bases, J lost 4 bases, and 11 bases stayed unmatched. The CDR3 is 16 residues long.

The rearrangement links TRBV2 to TRBJ2-3, with TRBD2 matching 7 bases. Germline-derived CDR1 and CDR2 are SNHLY and FYNNEI. There are 15 residues in the CDR3. V lost 3 bases and J lost 1; bases outside the gene matches: 4. CDR3 sequence reads: CASSDSLAGTDTQYF. The CDR3, as DNA: TGTGCCAGCAGTGATAGTCTAGCGGGCACAGATACGCAGTATTTT.

This clone was observed once. The chain couples TRBV6-5 to TRBJ1-3; no clear D gene. Germline V gives CDR1 MNHEY, CDR2 SVGAGI. The CDR3 sequence is 11 residues long. V dropped 4 bases and J dropped 6 bases, with 4 bases sitting between them. The CDR3 is CASSSVNTIYF. CDR3 sequence (DNA): TGTGCCAGCAGTTCGGTAAACACCATATATTTT.

The rearrangement joins TRBV29-1 to TRBJ1-1; no reliable D call. The CDR3 spans 12 residues. Germline V gives CDR1 SQVTM, CDR2 ANQGSEA. V dropped 5 bases and J dropped 1 base, with 8 bases sitting between them. CDR3 region: CSVSDWNTEAFF. The CDR3, as DNA: TGCAGCGTTTCCGACTGGAACACTGAAGCTTTCTTT.

The chain couples TRBV29-1 to TRBJ1-1; D ambiguous. Germline lookup yields CDR1 SQVTM and CDR2 ANQGSEA. V lost 2 bases and J lost 1, with 5 bases in between. The CDR3 loop spans 12 amino acids. The CDR3 coding sequence is TGCAGCGTTGAACAGGCGAACACTGAAGCTTTCTTT. This sequence encodes CSVEQANTEAFF.

This chain uses TRBV5-1 with TRBJ2-3; perhaps TRBD2 as D (6 bases). Germline CDR1 and CDR2: SGHRS and YFSETQ. The ends were cut back, 1 base at V and 5 bases at J, with 17 bases in the middle. CDR3 length: 16 amino acids. The CDR3 DNA follows: TGCGCCAGCAGCTTGAGATTTAGCCTGGAGGGAGATACGCAGTATTTT. Encoded protein: CASSLRFSLEGDTQYF.

The rearrangement joins TRBV3-1 (or the pseudogene TRBV3-2) to TRBJ1-5; D perhaps matches TRBD1 (5 bases). Trimming pared 3 bases from V and 2 bases from J, leaving 14 bases between. Germline CDR1 reads LGHDT; CDR2 reads YNNKEL (reference sequence). CDR3 size: 16 residues. CDR3 sequence reads: CASSHGTGGGNQPQHF. DNA for the CDR3: TGTGCCAGCAGCCACGGGACTGGAGGGGGCAATCAGCCCCAGCATTTT.

The chain has TRBV7-9 and TRBJ2-5; TRBD1 might be the D (6 bases). The CDR3 extends over 14 amino acids. The V gene's germline CDR1 is SEHNR and CDR2 FQNEAQ (reference sequence). The V end was cut by 5 bases, the J end by 4 bases, with 14 bases between. CDR3 protein: CASSPRGRGETQYF. In nucleotides, the CDR3 is TGTGCCAGCAGCCCACGGGGCAGGGGAGAGACCCAGTACTTC.

V is TRBV5-6 and J is TRBJ2-7, with D tentatively TRBD2 (6 bases). CDR3 length equals 12 residues. Trimming removed 4 bases from V and 6 bases from J, with 11 bases in between. The germline gives CDR1 SGHDT, CDR2 YYEEEE. CDR3 sequence reads: CASSATSSEQYV. In nucleotides, the CDR3 is TGTGCCAGCAGCGCGACTAGTTCCGAGCAGTACGTC.

The V gene is TRBV7-2, the J gene TRBJ2-2; no clear D gene. The V and J ends lost 3 bases and 3 bases respectively, with 14 bases between them. The CDR3 sequence is 16 residues long. Germline V CDR1 and CDR2: SGHTA, FQGNSA. The DNA of the CDR3 is TGTGCCAGCAGCTTTCGGCGAGGAATTGACACCGGGGAGCTGTTTTTT. It specifies CASSFRRGIDTGELFF.

The chain uses TRBV19 and TRBJ1-1, with no clear D. The CDR3 runs to 14 residues. Germline CDR1 is LNHDA and CDR2 is SQIVND (reference sequence). V lost 2 bases and J 1 base, leaving 8 bases between the germline ends. The CDR3 loop reads CASSISGRNTEAFF. The CDR3 bases are TGTGCCAGTAGTATAAGTGGCAGGAACACTGAAGCTTTCTTT.

The V and J genes are TRBV6-5 and TRBJ2-4, with 9 bases that match TRBD1. V lost 6 bases to trimming and J lost 10 bases; unmatched junction nucleotides: 4. The germline gives CDR1 MNHEY, CDR2 SVGAGI. The CDR3 runs 12 residues. CDR3 residues: CASRDRGSIQYF. The CDR3 nucleotides read TGTGCCAGCAGGGACAGGGGCAGTATTCAGTACTTC.

V usage is TRBV6-2 or TRBV6-3 and J usage is TRBJ2-2; 10 bases are a match to TRBD2. The CDR3 spans 14 residues. The J segment lost 11 bases and the V segment lost 2 bases, leaving 5 bases of the junction unmatched. CDR1 MNHEY and CDR2 SVGEGT come from the germline V gene. The chain's CDR3 is CASSYPSGRRELFF. The CDR3 DNA follows: TGTGCCAGCAGTTACCCTAGCGGGAGAAGAGAGCTGTTTTTT.

This clone appeared a few times. The chain is built from TRBV29-1 and TRBJ2-1; 9 bases align to TRBD2. J was trimmed by 10 bases and V by 3 bases; bases with no gene match: 13. The length of the CDR3 is 15 residues. Germline CDR1 reads SQVTM; CDR2 reads ANQGSEA. The CDR3 spells CSVDLLAGNPREQFF. The DNA of the CDR3 is TGCAGCGTTGATCTGCTAGCGGGAAACCCTCGAGAGCAGTTCTTC.

V and J are TRBV6-1 and TRBJ1-1, with TRBD1 identical over 7 bases. Germline loops: CDR1 MNHNS, CDR2 SASEGT. J lost 0 bases, V lost 2 bases, and 9 bases had no gene match. This CDR3 contains 17 residues. The CDR3 DNA is TGTGCCAGCAGTGAACGGGGCTGGGACAGAATGAACACTGAAGCTTTCTTT. This translates into CASSERGWDRMNTEAFF.

This clone was observed a few times. The V call is TRBV30, the J call TRBJ1-2; a possible D gene is TRBD1 (5 bases). The CDR3 contains 15 residues. The V gene lost 4 bases and the J gene lost 2 bases, with 17 bases spanning the gap. Looked up from germline, CDR1 is GTSNPN and CDR2 is SVGIG (reference sequence). CDR3 DNA: TGTGCCTGGAAGAGTTGGAAAGGACAAAACTATGGCTACACCTTC. It yields the protein CAWKSWKGQNYGYTF.

The gene calls are TRBV10-1 and TRBJ2-7, with TRBD1 identical over 8 bases. V lost 6 bases to trimming and J lost 7 bases; unmatched junction nucleotides: 11. The germline V gene encodes CDR1 WNHNN and CDR2 SYGVQD (reference sequence). The length of the CDR3 is 14 residues. Here the CDR3 reads CASRADRDSGEQYF. In DNA form, the CDR3 reads TGCGCCAGCAGAGCGGACAGGGATTCGGGGGAGCAGTACTTC.

The chain combines TRBV27 with TRBJ2-5; 10 bases line up with TRBD2. Losses at the gene ends were 5 bases for V and 0 bases for J; bases not matched to a gene: 9. From germline, CDR1 is MNHEY and CDR2 SMNVEV (reference sequence). The CDR3 has 17 residues. In nucleotides, the CDR3 is TGTGCCAGCAGTCCCCTCTCTAGCGGGAGTTACCAAGAGACCCAGTACTTC. Amino acid sequence: CASSPLSSGSYQETQYF.

The chain employs TRBV9 and TRBJ2-1; 7 bases are a match to TRBD1. CDR3 length equals 14 residues. J gave up 9 bases and V 4 bases, and 10 bases lay outside the gene matches. Germline CDR1 and CDR2: SGDLS and YYNGEE. CDR3 loop: CASSLRQGWTEQFF. The CDR3 coding sequence is TGTGCCAGCAGCTTGCGACAGGGTTGGACTGAGCAGTTCTTC.

This clone is a singleton in its sample. The V gene is TRBV19, the J gene TRBJ1-2; tentatively, D is TRBD1 (5 bases). This CDR3 region has 13 residues. Trimming left V 6 bases short and J 3 bases short, with 11 bases between. CDR1 is LNHDA and CDR2 is SQIVND in the germline V gene (reference sequence). Here the CDR3 reads CASRDGGYYGYTF. Written as DNA, the CDR3 is TGTGCCAGTAGGGACGGGGGTTACTATGGCTACACCTTC.